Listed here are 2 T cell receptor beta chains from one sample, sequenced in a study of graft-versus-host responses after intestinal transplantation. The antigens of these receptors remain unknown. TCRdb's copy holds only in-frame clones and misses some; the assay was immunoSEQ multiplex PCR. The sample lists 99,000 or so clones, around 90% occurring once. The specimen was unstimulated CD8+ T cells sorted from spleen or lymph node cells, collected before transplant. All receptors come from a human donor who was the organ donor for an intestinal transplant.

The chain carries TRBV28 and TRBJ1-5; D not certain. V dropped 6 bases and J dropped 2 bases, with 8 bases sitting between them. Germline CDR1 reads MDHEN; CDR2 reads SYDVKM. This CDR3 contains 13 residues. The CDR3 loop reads CASSPSGNQPQHF. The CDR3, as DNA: TGTGCCAGCAGCCCCTCGGGCAATCAGCCCCAGCATTTT.

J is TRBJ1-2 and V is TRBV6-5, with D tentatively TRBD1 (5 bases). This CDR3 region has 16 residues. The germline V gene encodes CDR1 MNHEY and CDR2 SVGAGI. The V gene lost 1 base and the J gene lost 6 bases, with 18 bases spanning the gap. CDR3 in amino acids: CASSYYDRPLSNGYTF. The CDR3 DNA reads TGTGCCAGCAGTTACTACGACAGACCCCTCTCAAATGGCTACACCTTC.